The clone carrying this T cell receptor beta chain was counted at least ten times. No antigen is known for it. TCR beta VDJ and CDR3 profiling used genomic DNA as template. TCRdb reanalysed the reads using MiXCR and keeps one entry per CDR3 protein. The data show 200,000 or so distinct CDR3 sequences, with less than 60% seen just once and about 20% held by the top ten. Trimming stripped 6 bases from V and 4 bases from J, with 18 bases between. This CDR3 comprises 16 residues. Previously, flow cytometry had revealed CD8+CD57+ cell expansion in the patients chosen for sequencing. Patients had not yet gotten any therapy when their blood was taken for sampling. This sample was included in a study of CD8+CD57+ T cells in acquired aplastic anemia. Overall study context: When averaged, DNA from sorted CD4+ and CD8+ cells came to approximately 3 ug. Study-level findings and limits: Twenty-nine CD8+ CDR3 sequences were shared between patients and controls. No significant patient-versus-control difference appeared in CD8+ Simpson's diversity.

This TCR came from a human donor with aplastic anemia. V gene TRBV12-3 or TRBV12-4 combines with J gene TRBJ1-4; TRBD1 is a possible D gene (6 bases). The material sequenced was sorted CD4+, CD8+, or CD8+CD57+ T cells (not recorded which) from PBMCs. The CDR3 sequence: CASRGRGAKGNEKLFF. The DNA of the CDR3 is TGTGCCAGCAGGGGCCGGGGGGCTAAGGGTAATGAAAAACTGTTTTTT.